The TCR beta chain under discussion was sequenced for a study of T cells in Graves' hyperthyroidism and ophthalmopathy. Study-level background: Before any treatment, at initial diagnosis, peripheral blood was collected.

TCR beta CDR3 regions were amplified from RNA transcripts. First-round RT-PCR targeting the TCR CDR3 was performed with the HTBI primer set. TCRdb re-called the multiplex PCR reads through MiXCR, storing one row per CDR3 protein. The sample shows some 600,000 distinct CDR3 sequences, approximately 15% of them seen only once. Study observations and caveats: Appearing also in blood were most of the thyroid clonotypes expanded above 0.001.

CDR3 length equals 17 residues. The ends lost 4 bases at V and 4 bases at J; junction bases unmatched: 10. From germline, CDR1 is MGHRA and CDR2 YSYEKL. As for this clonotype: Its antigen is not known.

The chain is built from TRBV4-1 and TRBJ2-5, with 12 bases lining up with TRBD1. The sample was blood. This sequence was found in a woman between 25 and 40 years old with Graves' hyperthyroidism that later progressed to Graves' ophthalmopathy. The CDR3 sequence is CASSRSGTGGFGETQYF. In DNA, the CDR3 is TGCGCCAGCAGCCGATCCGGGACAGGGGGCTTCGGAGAGACCCAGTACTTC.